This T cell receptor beta chain appears in the sequencing data of a study of cytotoxic CD8 clonotypes in ibrutinib-treated CLL listed by TCRdb under 2021. Describing the broader study: In this cohort, some 14 patients were treatment-naive and fewer than 13 were relapsed/refractory, while 17 to 18 had unmutated IGHV. Every sample from remission and from progressive disease was obtained while the patients were still on ibrutinib. Samples averaged around 280,000 productive templates and 90,000 to 95,000 productive rearrangements. Cryopreserved peripheral blood mononuclear cells were collected at three points: before therapy, at response, and at either sustained remission or disease progression. Responses were partial in some 24 patients and complete in 2; after median about 63 months follow-up, about 14 stayed in remission and some twelve progressed. The response samples were drawn at a median of approximately 11 months into treatment, with a range of about 6 to 36 months. Of the roughly 90 participants in the trial, 25 to 30 had longitudinal samples available. Broader findings and caveats from the paper: An increase in clonality was observed at ibrutinib response, with clonality remaining stable during sustained remission and falling back toward baseline at progression. Sampling times were not matched between sustained-remission and progressing patients, and lymph node repertoires were not studied. Public clonotypes were rare and either shrank or stayed stable during treatment, and the rise in clonality at ibrutinib response reflected expansion of private clonotypes. Baseline clonality was found to be higher than that of age-matched healthy donors and was strongly correlated with circulating CD8+ T-cell counts.

The goal of deep resolution MiSeq sequencing was a depth between 1 in 1 million and 1 in 200,000 T cells, and coverage averaged 10x per clonotype. TCR beta libraries were generated with the immunoSEQ hsTCRB Kit. The authors' analysis ran thus. ImmunoSEQ Data Assistant and ImmunoSEQ Analyzer were used for data analysis, and V, D and J genes were assigned according to IMGT definitions. Clonality was computed as one minus normalized Shannon entropy of productive rearrangement frequencies, ranging from 0 to 1. Public clonotype analysis was restricted to overrepresented clonotypes comprising at least 0.05% of each patient's repertoire. Around 14 repertoires from age-matched healthy donors, obtained from immuneACCESS, served as clonality controls. This immuneACCESS table, as held by TCRdb, lists in-frame sequences with V and J called but not all clones. Of the missing ones, under half trace to an unresolved V gene in checked studies; the others have no known cause. V, J and clone size are those of that table, while D and trimming were read from the DNA. The sample table records 110,000 to 150,000 clones; about 80% of these occur just once. The ten largest clones add up to 5.1% of the sample.

In light of the paper, this sample's time point label describes: approximately 2 years on ibrutinib. Roughly 2 micrograms of genomic DNA were extracted from cryopreserved PBMCs for TCR beta library preparation. Longitudinal blood samples from CLL patients on ibrutinib monotherapy were analyzed using high-throughput TCR beta sequencing. Patients were enrolled in a phase 2 open-label single-center ibrutinib monotherapy trial. The germline V gene provides CDR1 MDHEN and CDR2 SYDVKM. The CDR3, from cysteine to phenylalanine, totals 13 residues. Only the CDR3 part of the read is kept: 39 bases, read in frame from the first base. The V end gives up 8 bases and the J end 11 bases, leaving 10 bases in the junction not matched to a gene. This clone was detected ten times or more. There is no known antigen for this receptor. Base qualities are not recorded, but no much larger clone differs from it by a single base.

The sample was PBMCs, taken after 24 months of ibrutinib treatment. This sequence was found in a human donor with chronic lymphocytic leukemia. Rearrangement joined TRBV28 to TRBJ1-5; TRBD1 aligns with 9 central bases. The DNA sequence is given as TGTGCCAGCCACGGGACAGGGTCAAGGACCCAGCATTTT. It specifies CASHGTGSRTQHF.